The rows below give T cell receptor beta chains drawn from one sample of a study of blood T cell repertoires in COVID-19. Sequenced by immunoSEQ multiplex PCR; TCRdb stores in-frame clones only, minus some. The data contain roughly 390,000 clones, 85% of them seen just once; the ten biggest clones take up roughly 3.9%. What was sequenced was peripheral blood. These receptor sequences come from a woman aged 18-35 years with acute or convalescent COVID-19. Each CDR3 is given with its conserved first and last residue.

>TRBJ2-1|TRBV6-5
CASSYRVGQGGNEQFF
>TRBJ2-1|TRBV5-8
CASSLRPSSYNEQFF
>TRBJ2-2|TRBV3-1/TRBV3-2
CASSQLPGGLSAGEGTGELFF
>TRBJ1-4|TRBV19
CASSRQTATNEKLFF
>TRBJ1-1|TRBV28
CASSFRGTEAFF
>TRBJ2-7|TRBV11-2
CASSLRGNEQYF
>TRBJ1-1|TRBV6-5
CASSLDRKNTEAFF
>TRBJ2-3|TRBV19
CASSMVEDTQYF
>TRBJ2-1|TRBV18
CASSPVGTSGSNEQFF
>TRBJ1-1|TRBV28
CASRSTGGNTEAFF
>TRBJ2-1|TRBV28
CASKPAGSEQFF
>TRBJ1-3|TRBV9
CASSVLAGAGNTIYF
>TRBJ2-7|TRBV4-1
CASSASGSYEQYF
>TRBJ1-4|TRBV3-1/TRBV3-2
CASSQGVPGDEKLFF
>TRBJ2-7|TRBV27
CASSFVLGLAGVEQYF
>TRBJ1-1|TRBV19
CASSMKAEGEAFF
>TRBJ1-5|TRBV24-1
CATSDWRRNQPQHF
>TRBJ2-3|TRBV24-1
CATSDKNQVRTDTQYF
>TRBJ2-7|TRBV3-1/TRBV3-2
CASRDSGRGSYEQYF
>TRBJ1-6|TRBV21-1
CASSRPDRVNSPLHF
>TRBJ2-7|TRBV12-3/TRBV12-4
CASSENRHYEQYF
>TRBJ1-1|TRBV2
CASSEAQGGQGAFF
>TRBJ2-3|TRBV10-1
CASSEQRTGPDTQYF